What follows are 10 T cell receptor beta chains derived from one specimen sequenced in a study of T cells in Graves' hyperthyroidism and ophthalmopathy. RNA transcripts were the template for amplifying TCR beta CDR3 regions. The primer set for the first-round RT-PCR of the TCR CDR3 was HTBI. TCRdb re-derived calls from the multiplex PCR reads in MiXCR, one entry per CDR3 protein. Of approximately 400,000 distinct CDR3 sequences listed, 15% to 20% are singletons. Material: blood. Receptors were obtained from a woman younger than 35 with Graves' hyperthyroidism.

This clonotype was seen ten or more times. The CDR3 DNA sequence: TGTGCCAGCAGTTCCAGGGTGGGGGGCACTGAAGCTTTCTTT. Its protein is CASSSRVGGTEAFF. The genes are TRBV28 and TRBJ1-1, with D possibly TRBD1 on 5 matching bases. Trimming shortened V by 4 bases and J by 4 bases, and 13 bases separated the two germline ends. The CDR3 runs to 14 residues. The germline CDR1 and CDR2 sequences are MDHEN and SYDVKM. Full variable domain (rest looked up from reference TRBV28 and TRBJ1-1): DVKVTQSSRYLVKRTGEKVFLECVQDMDHENMFWYRQDPGLGLRLIYFSYDVKMKEKGDIPEGYSVSREKKERFSLILESASTNQTSMYLCASSSRVGGTEAFFGQGTRLTVV.

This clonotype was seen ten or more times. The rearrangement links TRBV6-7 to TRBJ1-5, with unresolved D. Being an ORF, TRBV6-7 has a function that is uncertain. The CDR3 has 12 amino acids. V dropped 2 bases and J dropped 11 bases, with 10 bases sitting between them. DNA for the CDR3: TGTGCCAGCAGTTACGATTCGCCAGCCCAGCATTTT. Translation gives CASSYDSPAQHF.

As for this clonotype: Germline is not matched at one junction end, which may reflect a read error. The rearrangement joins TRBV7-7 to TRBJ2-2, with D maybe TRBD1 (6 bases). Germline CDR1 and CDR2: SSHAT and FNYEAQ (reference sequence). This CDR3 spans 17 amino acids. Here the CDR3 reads CASSLGQGLRDTGELFF. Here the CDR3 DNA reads TGTGCTAGCAGCTTAGGCCAGGGGCTCCGGGACACCGGGGAGCTGTTTTTT.

The CDR3, as DNA: TGTGCCATCAGTGACCAGCTAGCGGGGGGGAACACCGGGGAGCTGTTTTTT. Its translation is CAISDQLAGGNTGELFF. The chain carries TRBV10-3 and TRBJ2-2, with 11 bases matching TRBD2. Germline loops: CDR1 ENHRY, CDR2 SYGVKD. V was clipped by 3 bases and J by 1 base; unmatched bases: 4. The CDR3 is 17 residues long.

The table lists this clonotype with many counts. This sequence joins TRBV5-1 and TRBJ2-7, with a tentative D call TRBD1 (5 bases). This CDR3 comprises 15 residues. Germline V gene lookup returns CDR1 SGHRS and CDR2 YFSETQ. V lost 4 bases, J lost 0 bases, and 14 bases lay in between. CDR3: CASSARQRFSYEQYF. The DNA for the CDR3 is TGCGCCAGCAGCGCTCGACAGAGGTTCTCCTACGAGCAGTACTTC. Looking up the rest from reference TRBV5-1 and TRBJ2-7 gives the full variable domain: KAGVTQTPRYLIKTRGQQVTLSCSPISGHRSVSWYQQTPGQGLQFLFEYFSETQRNKGNFPGRFSGRQFSNSRSEMNVSTLELGDSALYLCASSARQRFSYEQYFGPGTRLTVT.

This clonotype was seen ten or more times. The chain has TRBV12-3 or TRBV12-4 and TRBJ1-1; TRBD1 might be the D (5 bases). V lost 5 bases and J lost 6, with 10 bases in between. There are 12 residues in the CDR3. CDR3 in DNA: TGTGCCAGCAGTCCCCGGGGCCCTGAAGCTTTCTTT. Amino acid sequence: CASSPRGPEAFF.

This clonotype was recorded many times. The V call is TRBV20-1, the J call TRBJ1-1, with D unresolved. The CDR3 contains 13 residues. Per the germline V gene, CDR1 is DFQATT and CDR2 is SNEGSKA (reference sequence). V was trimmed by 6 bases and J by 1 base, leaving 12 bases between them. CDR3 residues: CSASRAPNTEAFF. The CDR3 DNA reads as TGCAGTGCCAGCCGGGCCCCGAACACTGAAGCTTTCTTT.

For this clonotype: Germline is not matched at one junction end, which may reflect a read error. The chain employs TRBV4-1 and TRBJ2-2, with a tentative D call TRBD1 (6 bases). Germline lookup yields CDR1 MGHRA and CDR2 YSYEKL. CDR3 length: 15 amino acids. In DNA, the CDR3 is TGCGCCAGCAGCCAAAGAGTCGCGGGCTCAGGGGATCTGTTTTTT. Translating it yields CASSQRVAGSGDLFF.

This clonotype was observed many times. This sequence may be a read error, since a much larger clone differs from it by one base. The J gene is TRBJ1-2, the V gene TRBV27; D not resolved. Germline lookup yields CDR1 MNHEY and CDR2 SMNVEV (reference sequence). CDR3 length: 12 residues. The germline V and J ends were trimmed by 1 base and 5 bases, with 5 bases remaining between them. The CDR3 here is CASSLYGYGYTF. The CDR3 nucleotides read TGTGCCAGCAGTTTATACGGGTATGGCTACACCTTC.

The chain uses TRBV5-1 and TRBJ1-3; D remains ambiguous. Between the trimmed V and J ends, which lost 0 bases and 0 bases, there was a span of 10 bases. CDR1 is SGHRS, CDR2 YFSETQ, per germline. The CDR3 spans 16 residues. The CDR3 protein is CASSLAGTASGNTIYF. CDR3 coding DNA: TGCGCCAGCAGCTTGGCCGGTACTGCCTCTGGAAACACCATATATTTT.